The sequence of this T cell receptor (beta chain) was determined in a study of human T cells and chemical hapten exposure. The wider study: Chiefly women, the patients showed alopecia areata, totalis or universalis.

Broader study findings: Unchanged with DPC sensitization were TCRs above 1 in 1000 frequency.

On this clonotype itself: Its antigen is not known. This may be a read error: a much more frequent sequence differs by one nucleotide.

TCRdb re-called the RACE reads through MiXCR, storing one row per CDR3 protein. The sample lists approximately 400,000 distinct CDR3 sequences, roughly 5.3% occurring once. CDR3 length: 12 amino acids. The time point is: pre-sensitization, week 0. Indicated treatment: therapeutic diphenylcyclopropenone sensitization with weekly scalp DPC. Sequenced material: whole blood, taken in connection with sensitization to the hapten diphenylcyclopropenone (DPC). This sequence joins TRBV12-3 or TRBV12-4 and TRBJ1-3, with TRBD1 as a possible D gene (5 bases). The sequence came from a woman in her forties or fifties with alopecia areata. Some clones in this sample may be carry-over from other donors' samples. The CDR3 loop is CASSLQGTTIYF. CDR3 sequence (DNA): TGTGCCAGCAGTTTACAGGGAACCACCATATATTTT.